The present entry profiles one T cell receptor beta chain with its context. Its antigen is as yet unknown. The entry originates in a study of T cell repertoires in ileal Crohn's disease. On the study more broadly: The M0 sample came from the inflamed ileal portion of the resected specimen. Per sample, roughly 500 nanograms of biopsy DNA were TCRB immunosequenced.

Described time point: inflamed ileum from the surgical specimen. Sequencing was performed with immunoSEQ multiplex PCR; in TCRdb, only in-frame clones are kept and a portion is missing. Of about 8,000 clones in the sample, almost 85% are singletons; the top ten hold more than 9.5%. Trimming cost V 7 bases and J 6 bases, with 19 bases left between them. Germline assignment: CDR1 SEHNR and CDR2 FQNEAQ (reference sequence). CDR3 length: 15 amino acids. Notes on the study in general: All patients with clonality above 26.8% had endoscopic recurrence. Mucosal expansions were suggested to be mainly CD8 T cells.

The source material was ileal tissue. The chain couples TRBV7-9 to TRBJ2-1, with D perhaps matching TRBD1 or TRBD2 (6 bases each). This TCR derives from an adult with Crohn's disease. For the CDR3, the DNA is TGTGCCAGCAACACGAGAGGGGGGATGGGCAATGAGCAGTTCTTC. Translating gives CASNTRGGMGNEQFF.